Below are 30 T cell receptor beta chains sequenced from a single sample in a study of blood T cell repertoires in COVID-19. Clones were sequenced by immunoSEQ multiplex PCR, and TCRdb holds only the in-frame ones, with some missing. The sample holds about 120,000 clones, about four fifths seen once. Material: peripheral blood. These TCRs come from a woman in her 70s with acute or convalescent COVID-19.

V gene TRBV27 combines with J gene TRBJ2-5; 12 nucleotides agree with TRBD2. The CDR3 totals 15 residues. Germline V lookup: CDR1 MNHEY, CDR2 SMNVEV (reference sequence). V was clipped by 6 bases and J by 5 bases; unmatched bases: 7. The CDR3 DNA reads as TGTGCCAGCAGGCCTAGCGGGGGGGCCGGGGAGACCCAGTACTTC. Its protein product is CASRPSGGAGETQYF.

The gene calls are TRBV3-1 (or the pseudogene TRBV3-2) and TRBJ1-2, with D possibly TRBD1 on 6 matching bases. The germline V gene encodes CDR1 LGHDT and CDR2 YNNKEL (reference sequence). The CDR3 is 13 residues long. Trimming removed 3 bases from V and 2 bases from J, with 7 bases in between. The CDR3 sequence: CASSHGQNYGYTF. The CDR3 region has the DNA TGTGCCAGCAGCCACGGACAGAACTATGGCTACACCTTC.

The chain is built from TRBV2 and TRBJ2-2; 11 bases are shared with TRBD2. V shed 6 bases, J shed 4 bases, and the junction held 7 bases outside the gene matches. The CDR3 consists of 16 residues. Per the germline V gene, CDR1 is SNHLY and CDR2 is FYNNEI. The CDR3 loop is CASRLAGAAGTGELFF. CDR3 DNA: TGTGCCAGCAGACTAGCGGGGGCCGCGGGCACCGGGGAGCTGTTTTTT.

The J gene is TRBJ2-3, the V gene TRBV3-1 (or the pseudogene TRBV3-2); 13 nucleotides match TRBD2. The CDR3 loop spans 17 amino acids. CDR1 and CDR2 (germline): LGHDT, YNNKEL (reference sequence). With V trimmed by 4 bases and J by 0 bases, 4 bases remained unmatched. The CDR3 spells CASSRGLAGFSTDTQYF. The CDR3 DNA reads as TGTGCCAGCAGCCGGGGACTAGCGGGGTTCAGCACAGATACGCAGTATTTT.

The V gene is TRBV18, the J gene TRBJ1-4; TRBD1 aligns across 12 bases. CDR1 and CDR2 from the germline V gene are KGHSH and LQKENI. Losses at the gene ends were 2 bases for V and 5 bases for J; bases not matched to a gene: 6. The CDR3 totals 17 residues. CDR3 region: CASSPAPGTGGNEKLFF. The DNA for the CDR3 is TGTGCCAGCTCACCAGCTCCCGGGACAGGGGGCAATGAAAAACTGTTTTTT.

This clone was counted a single time. This chain joins TRBV19 and TRBJ1-6; tentative D call: TRBD1 (5 bases). V was trimmed by 5 bases and J by 11 bases, leaving 13 bases between them. Germline V CDR1 and CDR2: LNHDA, SQIVND (reference sequence). The CDR3 contains 13 residues. This chain's CDR3 is CASSGALTAPLHF. The CDR3 coding sequence is TGTGCCAGTAGTGGGGCCTTGACGGCACCCCTCCACTTT.

The chain employs TRBV5-1 and TRBJ2-2; D gene unclear. Trimming removed 1 base at V and 2 bases at J, with 6 bases between. The CDR3 has 14 amino acids. Looked up from germline, CDR1 is SGHRS and CDR2 is YFSETQ. CDR3 DNA sequence: TGCGCCAGCAGCTTGAGACAAAACACCGGGGAGCTGTTTTTT. It specifies CASSLRQNTGELFF.

This rearrangement joins TRBV6-1 to TRBJ2-3; D uncertain. Germline V gene sequence: CDR1 MNHNS, CDR2 SASEGT. Between the trimmed V and J ends, which lost 3 bases and 2 bases, there was a span of 9 bases. The CDR3 sequence is 14 residues long. The CDR3 DNA sequence: TGTGCCAGCAGTGAGCTCCAGATCACAGATACGCAGTATTTT. It is translated as CASSELQITDTQYF.

J is TRBJ2-1 and V is TRBV6-5; possible D gene TRBD1, 5 bases. The germline V and J ends were trimmed by 6 bases and 4 bases, with 16 bases remaining between them. Germline V gene lookup returns CDR1 MNHEY and CDR2 SVGAGI. This CDR3 has 15 residues. CDR3 bases: TGTGCCAGCAGCGGCCGTACCGACAGTTACAATGAGCAGTTCTTC. This translates into CASSGRTDSYNEQFF.

Here the CDR3 reads CASSPGLAVGELFF. The CDR3 DNA is TGTGCCAGCAGCCCGGGACTAGCGGTCGGGGAGCTGTTTTTT. The V call is TRBV7-9, the J call TRBJ2-2; 11 bases map to TRBD2. Germline CDR1 and CDR2: SEHNR and FQNEAQ (reference sequence). Trimming took 5 bases from V and 7 from J; bases not matched to a gene: 3. The CDR3 is made up of 14 amino acids.

V usage is TRBV4-1 and J usage is TRBJ2-1; 7 bases match TRBD1. The CDR3 extends over 15 amino acids. Germline V gene lookup returns CDR1 MGHRA and CDR2 YSYEKL. J lost 9 bases, V lost 0 bases, and 8 bases had no gene match. CDR3: CASSQDNRGFGEQFF. The CDR3 DNA follows: TGCGCCAGCAGCCAAGATAACAGGGGCTTCGGTGAGCAGTTCTTC.

Points on this clone: The identical CDR3 is also encoded by other nucleotide sequences in the sample. V and J are TRBV7-9 and TRBJ1-1; D remains ambiguous. Trimming pared 2 bases from V and 1 base from J, leaving 11 bases between. There are 15 residues in the CDR3. Germline values: CDR1 SEHNR, CDR2 FQNEAQ (reference sequence). CDR3 coding DNA: TGTGCCAGCAGCTTACTCCGGGTGGGGAACACTGAAGCTTTCTTT. This encodes CASSLLRVGNTEAFF.

This chain connects TRBV7-8 to TRBJ1-1; TRBD1 might be the D (5 bases). Trimming took off 3 bases at V and 5 bases at J, with 13 bases between the two ends. The CDR3 spans 14 residues. Germline V gives CDR1 SGHVS, CDR2 FQNEAQ. The CDR3: CASSFRDSDTEAFF. As DNA, the CDR3 is TGTGCCAGCAGCTTTCGAGACAGCGATACTGAAGCTTTCTTT.

This clone showed up just once. CDR3 bases: TGTGCCATCAGTTTGGGGGGCTACGAGCAGTACGTC. Its protein is CAISLGGYEQYV. The V gene is TRBV10-3, the J gene TRBJ2-7; tentatively, D is TRBD2 (6 bases). Per germline, CDR1 ENHRY and CDR2 SYGVKD. The CDR3 is made up of 12 amino acids. V lost 5 bases to trimming and J lost 3 bases, with 8 bases between them.

The V call is TRBV30, the J call TRBJ2-2, with 7 nucleotides matching TRBD2. CDR3 size: 14 residues. V was clipped by 3 bases and J by 6 bases; unmatched bases: 7. Germline V CDR1 and CDR2: GTSNPN, SVGIG (reference sequence). This chain's CDR3 is CAWSRGAGAGELFF. In nucleotides, the CDR3 is TGTGCCTGGAGCAGAGGGGCGGGGGCCGGGGAGCTGTTTTTT.

The rearrangement uses TRBV5-1 and TRBJ1-6; D is perhaps TRBD1 (5 bases). The length of the CDR3 is 15 residues. The V gene lost 0 bases and the J gene lost 5 bases, with 9 bases spanning the gap. Germline V gene lookup returns CDR1 SGHRS and CDR2 YFSETQ. CDR3 in amino acids: CASSLVQGHNSPLHF. CDR3 DNA sequence: TGCGCCAGCAGCTTGGTTCAGGGTCATAATTCACCCCTCCACTTT.

There are a few counts of this clone. V and J are TRBV6-6 and TRBJ1-2, with D possibly being TRBD1 (6 bases). Germline V gives CDR1 MNHNY, CDR2 SVGAGI (reference sequence). The CDR3 length is 15 residues. The V end lost 0 bases, the J end lost 8 bases, and 16 bases lay between the germline ends. CDR3 sequence (DNA): TGTGCCAGCAGTTACTCTAAGACAGGAGGAGACGGCTACACCTTC. The encoded protein is CASSYSKTGGDGYTF.

This clone was recorded once. V is TRBV5-6 and J is TRBJ2-7; 10 bases map to TRBD2. Germline-derived CDR1 and CDR2 are SGHDT and YYEEEE. With V trimmed by 1 base and J by 5 bases, 3 bases remained unmatched. The CDR3 covers 14 residues. The CDR3 sequence is CASSLTSGAHEQYV. The DNA of the CDR3 is TGTGCCAGCAGCTTGACTAGCGGGGCCCACGAGCAGTACGTC.

This clone was found once. V is TRBV6-5 and J is TRBJ1-1; 7 bases map to TRBD1. Germline V gives CDR1 MNHEY, CDR2 SVGAGI. The CDR3 has 14 amino acids. Losses at the gene ends were 6 bases for V and 1 base for J; bases not matched to a gene: 5. CDR3 sequence reads: CASRSGTANTEAFF. CDR3 DNA: TGTGCCAGCAGATCCGGGACAGCGAACACTGAAGCTTTCTTT.

Worth noting for this clone: A read error is possible here, since a much larger clone lies one base away. V usage is TRBV11-3 and J usage is TRBJ1-1; 8 bases align to TRBD1. Germline V gene sequence: CDR1 SGHNT, CDR2 YENEEA. The length of the CDR3 is 14 residues. V shed 3 bases and J 1 base; nucleotides not matched to a gene: 1. CDR3 amino acids: CASSFDRGNTEAFF. CDR3 in DNA: TGTGCCAGCAGCTTCGACAGGGGGAACACTGAAGCTTTCTTT. Variable domain in full (rest from reference TRBV11-3 and TRBJ1-1): EAGVVQSPRYKIIEKKQPVAFWCNPISGHNTLYWYLQNLGQGPELLIRYENEEAVDDSQLPKDRFSAERLKGVDSTLKIQPAELGDSAVYLCASSFDRGNTEAFFGQGTRLTVV.

The rearrangement links TRBV5-1 to TRBJ2-7; no firm D call. Per the germline V gene, CDR1 is SGHRS and CDR2 is YFSETQ. The CDR3 is 11 residues long. V lost 3 bases and J lost 7, with 8 bases in between. This chain's CDR3 is CASSSEEEQYF. Here the CDR3 DNA reads TGCGCCAGCAGCTCCGAAGAGGAGCAGTACTTC.

This chain joins TRBV11-3 and TRBJ1-4, with D possibly TRBD1 on 5 matching bases. Trimming took 2 bases from V and 1 from J, leaving 14 bases between them. In germline, CDR1 is SGHNT, CDR2 YENEEA. This CDR3 is 17 amino acids long. The CDR3 sequence: CASSLNPTGVTNEKLFF. Here the CDR3 DNA reads TGTGCCAGCAGCTTAAATCCCACGGGGGTAACTAATGAAAAACTGTTTTTT.

The chain employs TRBV7-2 and TRBJ1-2, with 10 bases that match TRBD1. The germline V gene encodes CDR1 SGHTA and CDR2 FQGNSA. The CDR3 totals 14 residues. J was trimmed by 8 bases and V by 5 bases; bases with no gene match: 8. CDR3 bases: TGTGCCAGCAGCCCGGGACAGGGGCCTCTCGGCTACACCTTC. The encoded protein is CASSPGQGPLGYTF.

The chain links TRBV5-6 to TRBJ1-1; TRBD1 matches at 9 bases. CDR3 size: 17 residues. V shed 0 bases, J shed 2 bases, and the junction held 8 bases outside the gene matches. Germline CDR1 reads SGHDT; CDR2 reads YYEEEE. The CDR3, as DNA: TGTGCCAGCAGCTTGGTGGGACAGGGAATTATCAACACTGAAGCTTTCTTT. The encoded protein is CASSLVGQGIINTEAFF.

This rearrangement joins TRBV30 to TRBJ2-5, with 8 nucleotides matching TRBD2. The CDR3 extends over 15 amino acids. Germline values: CDR1 GTSNPN, CDR2 SVGIG (reference sequence). V was clipped by 3 bases and J by 6 bases; unmatched bases: 12. The CDR3 coding sequence is TGTGCCTGGAGGGACCCGGGACTAGAATTTAAGACCCAGTACTTC. Translating gives CAWRDPGLEFKTQYF. Using reference TRBV30 and TRBJ2-5 for the parts outside the CDR3, the full variable domain is SQTIHQWPATLVQPVGSPLSLECTVEGTSNPNLYWYRQAAGRGLQLLFYSVGIGQISSEVPQNLSASRPQDRQFILSSKKLLLSDSGFYLCAWRDPGLEFKTQYFGPGTRLLVL.

V usage is TRBV3-1 (or the pseudogene TRBV3-2) and J usage is TRBJ2-5, with 8 positions matching TRBD1. The length of the CDR3 is 19 residues. The trim removed 3 bases at V and 2 bases at J, leaving 17 bases unmatched. Germline CDR1 reads LGHDT; CDR2 reads YNNKEL (reference sequence). The CDR3 is CASSQPSRGQIWGQETQYF. DNA for the CDR3: TGTGCCAGCAGCCAGCCCAGCAGGGGGCAGATATGGGGTCAAGAGACCCAGTACTTC.

The CDR3 bases are TGTGCCAGCTCACCGCGGCCAGCCACCCACTCTGGAAACACCATATATTTT. Translating it yields CASSPRPATHSGNTIYF. This chain joins TRBV18 and TRBJ1-3; D not certain. This CDR3 comprises 17 residues. CDR1 and CDR2 (germline): KGHSH, LQKENI. Between the trimmed V and J ends, which lost 3 bases and 0 bases, there was a span of 15 bases.

The chain combines TRBV4-1 with TRBJ1-2; weak D call: TRBD1 (5 bases). CDR3 size: 14 residues. Deletions cut 5 bases from V and 8 bases from J, with 18 bases between. The germline V gene encodes CDR1 MGHRA and CDR2 YSYEKL. Here the CDR3 reads CASSSPSRRGGYTF. The CDR3 bases are TGCGCCAGCAGCTCCCCAAGCCGGAGGGGAGGCTACACCTTC.

The V gene is TRBV10-3, the J gene TRBJ1-1; possible D gene TRBD1, 5 bases. This CDR3 has 14 residues. V dropped 0 bases and J dropped 11 bases, with 16 bases sitting between them. Looked up from germline, CDR1 is ENHRY and CDR2 is SYGVKD. The DNA for the CDR3 is TGTGCCATCAGTGAGTCGTGGGGGGTAGGGAATGCTTTCTTT. Translation: CAISESWGVGNAFF.

In this sample, this clone turned up many times. This chain joins TRBV7-8 and TRBJ2-1; D might be TRBD2 (6 bases). Germline CDR1 SGHVS, CDR2 FQNEAQ. Trimming shortened V by 1 base and J by 9 bases, and 19 bases separated the two germline ends. This CDR3 has 16 amino acids. The CDR3 coding sequence is TGTGCCAGCAGCTTAGGTTGGAGGGGCAGGACGGCTGAGCAGTTCTTC. Translated: CASSLGWRGRTAEQFF.